This T cell receptor (beta chain) derives from a study of T-cell reconstitution after alpha-beta-depleted transplantation in children. Study observations and caveats: Surviving recipient cells, namely T cells and thymic progenitors, were the source of high day-60 TCRbeta diversity in some patients.

V was clipped by 1 base and J by 5 bases, with 12 bases between them. The CDR3 has 14 residues. CDR1 and CDR2 (germline): SGHNT, YYREEE (reference sequence). As to this clonotype: Its target is not known.

A library of TCRbeta sequences, prepared with unique molecular identifiers, was generated. TCRdb re-analysed the PCR reads in MiXCR, keeping a single row per CDR3 protein. The table shows some 81,000 distinct CDR3 sequences, with 13% to 15% occurring only once. The sequencing here drew on PBMCs, mostly from graft donor cells, taken 180 days after TCRalphabeta/CD19-depleted stem cell transplant. The TCR comes from a male patient aged 2 to 10 who had a stem cell transplant for acute lymphoblastic leukemia, so the T cells may come from the graft donor. The chain employs TRBV5-4 and TRBJ2-5, with a tentative D call TRBD1 (5 bases). The CDR3 sequence: CASSLSKGLETQYF. In DNA form, the CDR3 reads TGTGCCAGCAGCTTGAGCAAGGGGCTGGAGACCCAGTACTTC.